This T cell receptor beta chain is drawn from a study of cytomegalovirus exposure and HLA in healthy donors. PCR primers comprised 60 Vbeta and 13 Jbeta primers. Only in-frame clones appear in the TCRdb table, and some are missing; sequencing was by immunoSEQ multiplex PCR. The table lists 120,000 to 150,000 clones, around 84% of them singletons. Study conclusions and caveats: Most observed TCR sequences were rare, whereas some public TCRs were detected in many donors. Later analysis indicated greater clonal expansion among HLA-associated TCR beta chains than among equally common other chains. Both high specificity and high sensitivity reportedly marked the classifier's diagnosis of cytomegalovirus status.

This CDR3 has 14 amino acids. Germline V gene sequence: CDR1 SGHTA, CDR2 FQGTGA. V trimming: 5 bases; J trimming: 10 bases; junction bases outside the gene matches: 12. With regard to this clone: Its matching antigen is unknown.

This chain uses TRBV7-3 with TRBJ2-3; 7 bases agree with TRBD1. The TCR sequence derives from a boy aged 2-9 years in good health and CMV-seronegative. The source material was PBMCs. This CDR3 is CASSETTRQGAQYF. The CDR3 DNA reads as TGTGCCAGCAGCGAAACGACGCGACAGGGTGCGCAGTATTTT.